This entry is about one T cell receptor beta chain. Its antigen is unknown. Base qualities are missing; no much larger clone stands one base away. This sample was included in a study of blood T cells in healthy people across ages (dated by TCRdb to between 2014 and 2016). Turning to the overall study: Template switching captured roughly one uniquely barcoded TCR beta cDNA molecule per two T cells in model experiments. Donors were grouped into four age groups: young (average 16 years), middle-aged (roughly 37), aged (about 59) and long-lived (less than 85). Donors of different ages were randomly distributed across sequencing lanes to avoid experimental bias. Using deep sequencing normalized with unique cDNA molecular identifiers, the study measured how TCR beta repertoire diversity changes with age. For two donors (one aged 18 to 30 and one aged 80 or older), the study analyzed two additional independent replicas of 1 million unique cDNA reads from the same blood draw.

Study-level results and caveats: Estimates of total diversity based on one million sequenced T cells were regarded as lower bounds and as underestimates. Bulk unsorted PBMC profiling prevented conclusive comparison of naive and antigen-experienced compartments. As age increased, observed TCR beta diversity per million T cells dropped in a roughly linear way, and a significant reduction was already evident by age 40. The percentage of naive T cells measured by flow cytometry correlated strongly with observed TCR beta diversity. Compared with the aged group, the long-lived group had more naive CD4+ T cells, fewer expanded clones and increased TCR diversity, a pattern suggesting age selection. The CMV infection status of donors was not known, potentially confounding age-related changes in expanded clonotypes.

The donors were roughly 39 Caucasian individuals from Russia, aged roughly 6 to 100 years, who were systemically healthy. Around 9.9 milliliters of peripheral blood were collected from each donor into EDTA-treated Vacutainer tubes. Ficoll-Paque density-gradient centrifugation was used to isolate PBMCs, with at least 6.5 million obtained per sample. Trizol reagent was used to extract total RNA from the PBMCs, yielding at least 5 micrograms per sample. For every donor, an aliquot of PBMCs went through flow cytometry to measure the percentages of naive CD45RAhigh/CD27high T cells. Receptor amplification or capture employed 5' RACE. TCRdb records Illumina HiSeq 2500 as the sequencer. A second PCR of roughly 6 to 12 cycles was performed with a sample-barcoded 5' primer and a J-beta primer mix. A template-switch 5' adaptor carrying 12 random nucleotides introduced a unique molecular identifier onto each TCR beta cDNA molecule. At least 3 million CDR3-containing paired-end reads were obtained from each sample. The Mint cDNA synthesis kit, primed by a TRBC-specific oligonucleotide, was used to synthesize first-strand cDNA from all RNA. Following uracil-DNA glycosylase treatment, a first 18-cycle PCR with universal primers M1SS and BC2_uni_R was performed on all cDNA. The published analysis was carried out like this. For normalization, 1 million high-quality reads, each with a distinct molecular identifier, were randomly selected from each sample. Instead of being binned into consensus sequences, reads that shared molecular identifiers were thrown out. MiTCR, set to a Q25 quality threshold and the strictest error-elimination algorithm, was used for CDR3 identification, clonotype clustering and error correction. A nonparametric unseen species model using Euler transformation provided a lower-bound estimate of total TCR beta diversity. TCRdb reworked the public reads: Q25 trimming with fastp, MiXCR clone assembly, productive beta chains retained. Each record represents a unique CDR3 protein, reported with the most common genes and DNA among its rows. For this entry, the V and J calls and clone size follow TCRdb and not the study's own pipeline. The sample data list a few hundred thousand distinct CDR3 sequences, and 45% to 60% of these were observed just once. The ten largest clonotypes hold around 53% of the sample.

Trimming removed 5 bases from V and 7 bases from J; the gene matches leave 7 bases unexplained. The CDR3 spans 16 residues, from the cysteine through the phenylalanine. Here the CDR3 DNA is all that survives: 48 bases in frame from base 1. CDR1 and CDR2 (MNHEY, SVGEGT) derive from the germline V gene. The source material was blood. This clonotype was obtained from a man aged 55 to 70 in good health. The chain uses TRBV6-2 or TRBV6-3 and TRBJ2-1; 14 of the junction bases match TRBD2. DNA sequence: TGTGCCAGCAGTCCCGGGACTAGCGGGAGTTTTAATGAGCAGTTCTTC. Its translation reads: CASSPGTSGSFNEQFF.